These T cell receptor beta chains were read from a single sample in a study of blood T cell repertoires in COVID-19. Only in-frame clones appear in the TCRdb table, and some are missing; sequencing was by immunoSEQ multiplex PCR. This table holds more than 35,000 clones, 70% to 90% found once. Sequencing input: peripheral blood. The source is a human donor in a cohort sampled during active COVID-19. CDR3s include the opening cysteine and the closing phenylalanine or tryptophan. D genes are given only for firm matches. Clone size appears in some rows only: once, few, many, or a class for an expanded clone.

CDR3 DNA: TGTGCCAGCGGTAGATTCGAGCGGGACTACAATGAGCAGTTCTTC
CDR3 protein: CASGRFERDYNEQFF
clone size: .
D gene: TRBD2
J gene: TRBJ2-1
V gene: TRBV9

CDR3 DNA: TGTGCCAGCAGTGGACAGGGCCGAAACACTGAAGCTTTCTTT
CDR3 protein: CASSGQGRNTEAFF
clone size: .
D gene: TRBD1
J gene: TRBJ1-1
V gene: TRBV2

CDR3 DNA: TGCGCCAGCAGCCAAGATATCTGGACAGGGATGAACACTGAAGCTTTCTTT
CDR3 protein: CASSQDIWTGMNTEAFF
clone size: .
D gene: TRBD1
J gene: TRBJ1-1
V gene: TRBV4-3

CDR3 DNA: TGTGCCAGCAGCCGTCGGGTCAGGGGCGATGGCTACACCTTC
CDR3 protein: CASSRRVRGDGYTF
clone size: .
D gene: .
J gene: TRBJ1-2
V gene: TRBV14

CDR3 DNA: TGTGCCAGTAGTCCGCGGCGGGTGAAGTCTGTCGAGCAGTACTTC
CDR3 protein: CASSPRRVKSVEQYF
clone size: .
D gene: .
J gene: TRBJ2-7
V gene: TRBV19

CDR3 DNA: TGTGCCAGCAGCCAGTTCGGCGGCTACAATGAGCAGTTCTTC
CDR3 protein: CASSQFGGYNEQFF
clone size: .
D gene: .
J gene: TRBJ2-1
V gene: TRBV14

CDR3 DNA: TGTGCCAGCTCAGCCCGGGACAGTTCTTCAGCTTTCTTT
CDR3 protein: CASSARDSSSAFF
clone size: .
D gene: TRBD1
J gene: TRBJ1-1
V gene: TRBV18

CDR3 DNA: TGTGCCAGCAGTTACCCCGGTGGGGCCCCAGATACGCAGTATTTT
CDR3 protein: CASSYPGGAPDTQYF
clone size: once
D gene: .
J gene: TRBJ2-3
V gene: TRBV6-2/TRBV6-3

CDR3 DNA: TGTGCCAGCAGCTTAGGCGGGACTGCCAATTCACCCCTCCACTTT
CDR3 protein: CASSLGGTANSPLHF
clone size: .
D gene: .
J gene: TRBJ1-6
V gene: TRBV11-3

CDR3 DNA: TGTGCCAGCAGCTTCGGGAACACTGAAGCTTTCTTT
CDR3 protein: CASSFGNTEAFF
clone size: .
D gene: .
J gene: TRBJ1-1
V gene: TRBV7-9

CDR3 DNA: TGTGCCAGCAGTCCTTATGGCCGGGGTGAAAAACTGTTTTTT
CDR3 protein: CASSPYGRGEKLFF
clone size: .
D gene: .
J gene: TRBJ1-4
V gene: TRBV27

CDR3 DNA: TGTGCCAGCAGCGCGACAGGGTCCTCCTACGAGCAGTACTTC
CDR3 protein: CASSATGSSYEQYF
clone size: .
D gene: TRBD1
J gene: TRBJ2-7
V gene: TRBV9

CDR3 DNA: TGCAGCGTTGGTCAGGGGGCCTATCAGCCCCAGCATTTT
CDR3 protein: CSVGQGAYQPQHF
clone size: .
D gene: TRBD1
J gene: TRBJ1-5
V gene: TRBV29-1

CDR3 DNA: TGTGCCAGCAGCTTGGGACTAGCGGCTTGGGATGAGCAGTTCTTC
CDR3 protein: CASSLGLAAWDEQFF
clone size: .
D gene: TRBD2
J gene: TRBJ2-1
V gene: TRBV5-6

CDR3 DNA: TGTGCTAGTGGTTTGACCCCTTTTCACTACGGACTACCCCGGGAGCAGTTCTTC
CDR3 protein: CASGLTPFHYGLPREQFF
clone size: .
D gene: .
J gene: TRBJ2-1
V gene: TRBV12-5

CDR3 DNA: TGTGCCAGCAGCTCGTCGGGACTAGCCATCGGGGAGCTGTTTTTT
CDR3 protein: CASSSSGLAIGELFF
clone size: once
D gene: TRBD2
J gene: TRBJ2-2
V gene: TRBV7-8

CDR3 DNA: TGTGCCAGCAGCTCAGGGCGGCCCCCCCTGGTACTTGTGCAGTTCTTC
CDR3 protein: CASSSGRPPLVLVQFF
clone size: .
D gene: .
J gene: TRBJ2-1
V gene: TRBV7-8

CDR3 DNA: TGCAGTGCTAGTTTAACTAGCGGGAGAGCAGATACGCAGTATTTT
CDR3 protein: CSASLTSGRADTQYF
clone size: .
D gene: TRBD2
J gene: TRBJ2-3
V gene: TRBV20-1

CDR3 DNA: TGTGCCAGCAGCCAAGGCCGTGATAGCGGGGGGGCCACGGCGGCCGGGGAGCTGTTTTTT
CDR3 protein: CASSQGRDSGGATAAGELFF
clone size: .
D gene: TRBD2
J gene: TRBJ2-2
V gene: TRBV4-2

CDR3 DNA: TGTGCCAGCAGCTATCAGGACAGGGGGAGCGACAAAAACATTCAGTACTTC
CDR3 protein: CASSYQDRGSDKNIQYF
clone size: .
D gene: TRBD1
J gene: TRBJ2-4
V gene: TRBV9

CDR3 DNA: TGTGCCAGCAGCCCCAACCTAGGACAGCACCAGAACACTGAAGCTTTCTTT
CDR3 protein: CASSPNLGQHQNTEAFF
clone size: .
D gene: .
J gene: TRBJ1-1
V gene: TRBV6-2/TRBV6-3

CDR3 DNA: TGTGCCAGCAGCTTACAGGGGCCCTACAATGAGCAGTTCTTC
CDR3 protein: CASSLQGPYNEQFF
clone size: .
D gene: TRBD1
J gene: TRBJ2-1
V gene: TRBV6-5

CDR3 DNA: TGTGCCACCAGTCCGGCGGAGAACACTGAAGCTTTCTTT
CDR3 protein: CATSPAENTEAFF
clone size: once
D gene: .
J gene: TRBJ1-1
V gene: TRBV24-1

CDR3 DNA: TGTGCCAGCAGCTTATTCGTGGGGGCGTCTGGAAACACCATATATTTT
CDR3 protein: CASSLFVGASGNTIYF
clone size: few
D gene: .
J gene: TRBJ1-3
V gene: TRBV7-9

CDR3 DNA: TGTGCCAGCAGCCCCGTAAACAGGGGACAGTACGAGCAGTACTTC
CDR3 protein: CASSPVNRGQYEQYF
clone size: .
D gene: TRBD1
J gene: TRBJ2-7
V gene: TRBV6-6

CDR3 DNA: TGTGCCAGCAGTGAACACAGGTTACTGTTTTTT
CDR3 protein: CASSEHRLLFF
clone size: .
D gene: .
J gene: TRBJ1-4
V gene: TRBV6-1

CDR3 DNA: TGCGCCAGCAGCTTGGCGGCGGGGGCGGGGGAGCAGTACTTC
CDR3 protein: CASSLAAGAGEQYF
clone size: .
D gene: .
J gene: TRBJ2-7
V gene: TRBV5-1

CDR3 DNA: TGTGCCAGCAGCCCGAAGCAGGGGCCTACCTACGAGCAGTACTTC
CDR3 protein: CASSPKQGPTYEQYF
clone size: .
D gene: .
J gene: TRBJ2-7
V gene: TRBV7-9

CDR3 DNA: TGTGCCAGCAGCCTCGACTCTTATGGCTACACCTTC
CDR3 protein: CASSLDSYGYTF
clone size: .
D gene: .
J gene: TRBJ1-2
V gene: TRBV5-4

CDR3 DNA: TGTGCTAGTGGACCGGCAGGTAGCAATCAGCCCCAGCATTTT
CDR3 protein: CASGPAGSNQPQHF
clone size: .
D gene: .
J gene: TRBJ1-5
V gene: TRBV12-5

CDR3 DNA: TGCGCCAGCAGCCAATTTGGACTACTCACAGATACGCAGTATTTT
CDR3 protein: CASSQFGLLTDTQYF
clone size: .
D gene: .
J gene: TRBJ2-3
V gene: TRBV4-1

CDR3 DNA: TGTGCCAGCAGCTCCATGAGGACAGGGGAATCCTACGAGCAGTACTTC
CDR3 protein: CASSSMRTGESYEQYF
clone size: .
D gene: TRBD1
J gene: TRBJ2-7
V gene: TRBV7-9

CDR3 DNA: TGTGCCAGCAAAGAGGGTTTGAACACTGAAGCTTTCTTT
CDR3 protein: CASKEGLNTEAFF
clone size: .
D gene: .
J gene: TRBJ1-1
V gene: TRBV14

CDR3 DNA: TGTGCCAGTAGATTTAGCGGGGGGGCCGATGAGCAGTTCTTC
CDR3 protein: CASRFSGGADEQFF
clone size: once
D gene: TRBD2
J gene: TRBJ2-1
V gene: TRBV19

CDR3 DNA: TGTGCCAGCAGCCCCGCCCCGGGACAGGGGGCAGACTATGGCTACACCTTC
CDR3 protein: CASSPAPGQGADYGYTF
clone size: .
D gene: TRBD1
J gene: TRBJ1-2
V gene: TRBV7-9

CDR3 DNA: TGTGCCAGCAGTTTTCACAGCTATGGCTACACCTTC
CDR3 protein: CASSFHSYGYTF
clone size: .
D gene: .
J gene: TRBJ1-2
V gene: TRBV12-3/TRBV12-4

CDR3 DNA: TGTGCCAGCAGAACCCTCTCCGCGAACTCCTACGAGCAGTACTTC
CDR3 protein: CASRTLSANSYEQYF
clone size: .
D gene: .
J gene: TRBJ2-7
V gene: TRBV6-5

CDR3 DNA: TGTGCCAGCTCTAACTTAACAGGGGGGCCGAACACTGAAGCTTTCTTT
CDR3 protein: CASSNLTGGPNTEAFF
clone size: .
D gene: TRBD1
J gene: TRBJ1-1
V gene: TRBV18

CDR3 DNA: TGTGCCAGCAGCTTGGAACAGGGGAACACTGAAGCTTTCTTT
CDR3 protein: CASSLEQGNTEAFF
clone size: .
D gene: .
J gene: TRBJ1-1
V gene: TRBV5-4

CDR3 DNA: TGCAGCGCCTCGCGGGGGGCTGATTCACCCCTCCACTTT
CDR3 protein: CSASRGADSPLHF
clone size: .
D gene: .
J gene: TRBJ1-6
V gene: TRBV29-1

CDR3 DNA: TGTGCCGGGACTTACCCTTGGGGCAATGAGCAGTTCTTC
CDR3 protein: CAGTYPWGNEQFF
clone size: .
D gene: .
J gene: TRBJ2-1
V gene: TRBV7-8

CDR3 DNA: TGCGCCAGCAGCCCGGGGTCAACCTACGAGCAGTACTTC
CDR3 protein: CASSPGSTYEQYF
clone size: .
D gene: .
J gene: TRBJ2-7
V gene: TRBV5-1

CDR3 DNA: TGCAGCGTCGGGATCTCAAAAGAGACCCAGTACTTC
CDR3 protein: CSVGISKETQYF
clone size: .
D gene: .
J gene: TRBJ2-5
V gene: TRBV29-1

CDR3 DNA: TGTGCCAGCAGTGGATACCTCAGACAGGGGGCAGGTGAAAAACTGTTTTTT
CDR3 protein: CASSGYLRQGAGEKLFF
clone size: .
D gene: TRBD1
J gene: TRBJ1-4
V gene: TRBV27

CDR3 DNA: TGCAGCGCGGGGGGCCCAGTATACAATGAGCAGTTCTTC
CDR3 protein: CSAGGPVYNEQFF
clone size: .
D gene: .
J gene: TRBJ2-1
V gene: TRBV29-1

CDR3 DNA: TGTGCCAGCTCACCGGGCCCAGGAGGATACGAGCAGTACTTC
CDR3 protein: CASSPGPGGYEQYF
clone size: .
D gene: .
J gene: TRBJ2-7
V gene: TRBV18

CDR3 DNA: TGTGCCAGCAGCTTAATTAGGGGGACCTACGAGCAGTACTTC
CDR3 protein: CASSLIRGTYEQYF
clone size: once
D gene: .
J gene: TRBJ2-7
V gene: TRBV11-2

CDR3 DNA: TGCGCCAGCAGCTTTGGGGCAGGGAGGGGGAGTGAGCAGTTCTTC
CDR3 protein: CASSFGAGRGSEQFF
clone size: .
D gene: .
J gene: TRBJ2-1
V gene: TRBV5-1

CDR3 DNA: TGTGCCAGCTTTTCAGGGGGCGCGAACGAGCAGTACTTC
CDR3 protein: CASFSGGANEQYF
clone size: .
D gene: TRBD1
J gene: TRBJ2-7
V gene: TRBV18

CDR3 DNA: TGTGCCTGGAGTGGGGTAGGGGGAAAGAACACTGAAGCTTTCTTT
CDR3 protein: CAWSGVGGKNTEAFF
clone size: once
D gene: .
J gene: TRBJ1-1
V gene: TRBV30

CDR3 DNA: TGTGCCTGGAGTGTTATGTATAGCGGGGCCGCCCGGGATACGCAGTATTTT
CDR3 protein: CAWSVMYSGAARDTQYF
clone size: .
D gene: TRBD2
J gene: TRBJ2-3
V gene: TRBV30

CDR3 DNA: TGTGCCAGCAGCCGGACAGGGGGGGATCAGCCCCAGCATTTT
CDR3 protein: CASSRTGGDQPQHF
clone size: .
D gene: TRBD1
J gene: TRBJ1-5
V gene: TRBV3-1/TRBV3-2

CDR3 DNA: TGTGCCAGCAGTGGGACAGGGGGTCGGGGTGGCTACACCTTC
CDR3 protein: CASSGTGGRGGYTF
clone size: once
D gene: TRBD1
J gene: TRBJ1-2
V gene: TRBV25-1

CDR3 DNA: TGTGCCAGCAGCCTAGGGACTAGCGGGAGGGCCTCCTACAATGAGCAGTTCTTC
CDR3 protein: CASSLGTSGRASYNEQFF
clone size: .
D gene: TRBD2
J gene: TRBJ2-1
V gene: TRBV5-5

CDR3 DNA: TGTGCCTGGGGTATACAGGGGGCGCCGGTCACCATATATTTT
CDR3 protein: CAWGIQGAPVTIYF
clone size: .
D gene: TRBD1
J gene: TRBJ1-3
V gene: TRBV30